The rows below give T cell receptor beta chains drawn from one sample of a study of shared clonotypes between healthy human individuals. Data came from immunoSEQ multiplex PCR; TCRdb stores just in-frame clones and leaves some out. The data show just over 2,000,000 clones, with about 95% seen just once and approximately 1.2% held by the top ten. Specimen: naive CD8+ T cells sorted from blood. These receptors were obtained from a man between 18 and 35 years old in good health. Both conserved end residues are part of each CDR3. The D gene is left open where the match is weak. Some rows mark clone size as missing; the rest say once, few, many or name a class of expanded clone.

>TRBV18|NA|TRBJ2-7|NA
CASKPRLAGPTNEQYF
TGTGCCAGCAAGCCCCGGCTCGCAGGGCCGACTAACGAGCAGTACTTC
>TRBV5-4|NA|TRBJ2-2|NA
CASSFPTTTTGELFF
TGTGCCAGCAGCTTTCCGACGACTACCACCGGGGAGCTGTTTTTT
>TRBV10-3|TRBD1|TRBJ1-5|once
CAGGTGDSNQPQHF
TGTGCCGGCGGGACAGGGGATAGCAATCAGCCCCAGCATTTT
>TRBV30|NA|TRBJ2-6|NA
CASSGGANVLTF
TGTGCCTCCTCGGGGGGGGCCAACGTCCTGACTTTC
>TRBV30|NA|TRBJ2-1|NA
CAWSVTGYNEQFF
TGTGCCTGGAGTGTCACAGGGTACAATGAGCAGTTCTTC
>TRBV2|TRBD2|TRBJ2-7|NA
CASSWDRGSYEQYF
TGTGCCAGCAGTTGGGACCGCGGGAGCTACGAGCAGTACTTC
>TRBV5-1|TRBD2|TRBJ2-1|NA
CASSFLAGGRNEQFF
TGCGCCAGCAGCTTCCTAGCGGGGGGGCGCAATGAGCAGTTCTTC
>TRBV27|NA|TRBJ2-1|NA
CASSTLAPSSYNEQFF
TGTGCCAGCAGCACCCTTGCGCCTAGCTCCTACAATGAGCAGTTCTTC
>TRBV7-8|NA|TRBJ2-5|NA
CASSPQVSQETQYF
TGTGCCAGCAGCCCTCAGGTGTCCCAAGAGACCCAGTACTTC
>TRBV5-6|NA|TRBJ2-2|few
CASSRIRSGRTGELFF
TGTGCCAGCAGCCGAATAAGGTCGGGACGGACCGGGGAGCTGTTTTTT
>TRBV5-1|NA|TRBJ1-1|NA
CASSPSRGNTEAFF
TGCGCCAGCAGCCCCTCTCGAGGGAACACTGAAGCTTTCTTT
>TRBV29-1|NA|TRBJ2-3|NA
CSVDLRTFSTDTQYF
TGCAGCGTTGACTTGCGGACCTTTAGCACAGATACGCAGTATTTT
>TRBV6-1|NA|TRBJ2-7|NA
CASSERTPYEQYF
TGTGCCAGCAGTGAAAGGACCCCCTACGAGCAGTACTTC
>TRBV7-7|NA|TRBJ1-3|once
CASSLDQGSGNTIYF
TGTGCTAGCAGCTTAGATCAGGGCTCTGGAAACACCATATATTTT
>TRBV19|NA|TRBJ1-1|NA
CASSIGGSDTEAFF
TGTGCCAGTAGTATCGGGGGTAGCGACACTGAAGCTTTCTTT
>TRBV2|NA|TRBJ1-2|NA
CASSDTEGYGYTF
TGTGCCAGCAGTGATACGGAGGGTTATGGCTACACCTTC
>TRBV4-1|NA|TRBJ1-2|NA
CASSQGVLYGYTF
TGCGCCAGCAGCCAAGGGGTTCTCTATGGCTACACCTTC
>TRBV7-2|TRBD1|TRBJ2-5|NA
CASSLPAGQGRAAAQYF
TGTGCCAGCAGCTTACCCGCGGGACAGGGGCGCGCTGCGGCCCAGTACTTC
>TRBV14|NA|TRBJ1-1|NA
CASSQFQTWENTEAFF
TGTGCCAGCAGCCAATTCCAGACCTGGGAGAACACTGAAGCTTTCTTT
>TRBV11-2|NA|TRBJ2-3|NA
CASSLVRGPDTQYF
TGTGCCAGCAGCTTAGTACGGGGCCCAGATACGCAGTATTTT
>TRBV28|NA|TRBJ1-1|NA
CASRGTYSGTEAFF
TGTGCCAGCAGGGGGACGTACTCGGGGACTGAAGCTTTCTTT
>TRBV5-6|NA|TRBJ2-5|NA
CASSLMAWERKTQYF
TGTGCCAGCAGCTTGATGGCATGGGAAAGGAAGACCCAGTACTTC
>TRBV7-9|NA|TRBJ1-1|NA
CASSLGTHTEAFF
TGTGCCAGCAGCTTAGGGACTCACACTGAAGCTTTCTTT
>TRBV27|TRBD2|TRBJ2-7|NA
CASSLRGLAGAFEQYF
TGTGCCAGCAGTCTCAGGGGACTAGCGGGGGCGTTCGAGCAGTACTTC
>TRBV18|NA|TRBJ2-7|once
CASSLPYYEQYF
TGTGCCAGCTCACTTCCTTACTACGAGCAGTACTTC
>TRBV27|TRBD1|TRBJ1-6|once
CASSLLAGGNSPLHF
TGTGCCAGCAGTTTATTGGCAGGGGGAAATTCACCCCTCCACTTT
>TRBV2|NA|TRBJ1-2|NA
CASISGDYGYTF
TGTGCCAGCATATCAGGGGACTATGGCTACACCTTC
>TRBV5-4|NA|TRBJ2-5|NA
CASSLEFQETQYF
TGTGCCAGCAGCTTGGAGTTTCAAGAGACCCAGTACTTC
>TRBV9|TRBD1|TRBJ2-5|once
CASSALQGPETQYF
TGTGCCAGCAGCGCCTTACAGGGGCCAGAGACCCAGTACTTC
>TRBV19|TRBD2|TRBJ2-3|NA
CASSIWPLAGSSTDTQYF
TGTGCCAGTAGTATTTGGCCGCTAGCGGGGTCTAGCACAGATACGCAGTATTTT
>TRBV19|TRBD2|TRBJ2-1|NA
CASSALAGGSWGEQFF
TGTGCCAGTAGTGCCCTAGCGGGAGGCTCCTGGGGTGAGCAGTTCTTC
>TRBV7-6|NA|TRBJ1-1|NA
CASSLARDGNTEAFF
TGTGCCAGCAGCTTAGCCCGGGACGGGAACACTGAAGCTTTCTTT
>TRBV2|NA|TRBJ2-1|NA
CASGDPGNYEQFF
TGTGCCAGCGGGGACCCAGGGAACTATGAGCAGTTCTTC
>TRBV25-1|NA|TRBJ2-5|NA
CASSEFERQETQYF
TGTGCCAGCAGTGAATTCGAAAGGCAAGAGACCCAGTACTTC
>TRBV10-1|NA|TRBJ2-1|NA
CASSESGSYNEQFF
TGCGCCAGCAGTGAGTCAGGGTCCTACAATGAGCAGTTCTTC
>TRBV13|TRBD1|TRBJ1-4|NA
CASRLQGASEKLFF
TGTGCCAGCAGGCTCCAGGGGGCGTCTGAAAAACTGTTTTTT
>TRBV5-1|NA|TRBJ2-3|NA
CASSLDKGYGTDTQYF
TGCGCCAGCAGCCTGGATAAGGGATATGGCACAGATACGCAGTATTTT